Sequencing of this T cell receptor beta chain was carried out in a study of blood T cell repertoires in COVID-19. Study summary: PBMCs, B-cell-depleted T cells, or T cells were the source of the cDNA or gDNA that made up the material.

CDR1 and CDR2 from the germline V gene are SGHTS and YDEGEE. Trimming removed 4 bases from V and 8 bases from J; junction bases left unmatched: 8. The CDR3 covers 13 residues. Original methodology: Amplification of reference gene primers provided the estimated nucleated cell counts. Sequencing was performed with immunoSEQ multiplex PCR; in TCRdb, only in-frame clones are kept and a portion is missing. V, J and clone size are taken as reported in that table, and D and trimming were inferred from the DNA itself. Of 120,000 to 150,000 clones listed, around 84% are singletons. The specimen was peripheral blood. This receptor was identified in a woman in her sixties or seventies with acute or convalescent COVID-19. J is TRBJ1-2 and V is TRBV5-8, with TRBD1 identical over 7 bases. CDR3 amino acids: CASSRTGDVGYTF. CDR3 nucleotide sequence: TGTGCCAGCAGCCGGACAGGCGATGTCGGCTACACCTTC. The entire variable domain, with the rest obtained from reference TRBV5-8 and TRBJ1-2, is as follows: EAGVTQSPTHLIKTRGQQATLRCSPISGHTSVYWYQQALGLGLQFLLWYDEGEERNRGNFPPRFSGRQFPNYSSELNVNALELEDSALYLCASSRTGDVGYTFGSGTRLTVV.